This T cell receptor (beta chain) was sequenced in a study of blood T cell repertoires in COVID-19. Background on the study: Both acute and convalescent COVID-19 samples were obtained from the United States, Italy and Spain. T cells, B-cell-depleted T cells, or PBMCs provided the cDNA or gDNA that served as material.

Enrollment of patients from Seattle took place during active infection, with longitudinal follow-up. Deletions cut 2 bases from V and 11 bases from J, with 18 bases between. Germline V gene data show CDR1 as LGHDT and CDR2 as YNNKEL (reference sequence). This CDR3 is built from 14 residues. As originally analysed: Reference gene primers were amplified, and this amplification served to estimate nucleated cell counts. Produced via immunoSEQ multiplex PCR; TCRdb's table is partial and in-frame only. The D gene and trimming were derived from the DNA, and the V and J assignments and clone size from that table. Here the sample spans a few hundred thousand clones, about 88% being singletons.

J is TRBJ1-1 and V is TRBV3-1 (or the pseudogene TRBV3-2); D is undetermined. The specimen sequenced was peripheral blood. The sequence was collected from a woman in her 30s with COVID-19, enrolled during active disease. CDR3 sequence: CASSQTPAVYEAFF. The CDR3 nucleotides read TGTGCCAGCAGCCAAACCCCGGCGGTTTATGAGGCTTTCTTT.